This entry concerns a single TCR beta chain. This record comes from a study of blood T cell repertoires in COVID-19. The V end lost 2 bases, the J end lost 6 bases, and 13 bases lay between the germline ends. The CDR3 runs to 14 residues. Germline loops: CDR1 ENHRY, CDR2 SYGVKD. Original analysis: From reference gene primer amplification, estimates of nucleated cell counts were derived. This table comes from immunoSEQ multiplex PCR, and its TCRdb copy is limited to in-frame clones, with some not included. V, J and clone size reflect that table, while D and trimming were determined from the DNA. The table has under 300,000 clones, about 87% seen once.

This chain uses TRBV10-3 with TRBJ1-2; no definite D call. Sequenced input: peripheral blood. This clonotype was obtained from a woman in her sixties or seventies with active or convalescent COVID-19. This chain's CDR3 is CAISEDPAADGYTF. For the CDR3, the DNA is TGTGCCATCAGTGAGGATCCTGCGGCCGATGGCTACACCTTC.